Listed below are T cell receptor beta chains from one sample, sequenced in a study of molecular identifiers for immune sequencing clone quantification. A single record per CDR3 protein comes from TCRdb applying MiXCR to the PCR reads. The profile covers about 640,000 distinct CDR3 sequences, with 15% to 20% appearing a single time and around 0.86% taken by the ten largest. Sequencing was performed on naive CD8+ T cells from blood, with Jurkat cell RNA spiked in. The receptors were gathered from a human donor in good health. Some libraries in this study had Jurkat cell RNA spiked in. CDR3s include the opening cysteine and the closing phenylalanine or tryptophan. D genes are given only for firm matches. Size is stated for part of the rows, as once, few or many counts, or as a class when the clone is expanded.

CDR3aa	CDR3nt	len	v_gene	j_gene	d_gene	abundance
CASTPRLISANIEAFF	TGTGCCAGCACCCCTAGGCTTATCAGCGCGAACATTGAAGCTTTCTTT	16	TRBV28	TRBJ1-1	NA	NA
CASSLAMLAGSNEQFF	TGCGCCAGCAGCTTGGCCATGCTAGCGGGGAGTAATGAGCAGTTCTTC	16	TRBV5-1	TRBJ2-1	TRBD2	many
CASSYQPATDGQETQYF	TGTGCCAGCAGTTACCAGCCTGCCACGGACGGGCAAGAGACCCAGTACTTC	17	TRBV6-6	TRBJ2-5	NA	many
CSVDTGQDYGYTF	TGCAGCGTTGATACTGGGCAGGACTATGGCTACACCTTC	13	TRBV29-1	TRBJ1-2	NA	few
CASSQDRGGLNTEAFF	TGCGCCAGCAGCCAAGATCGAGGGGGCCTGAACACTGAAGCTTTCTTT	16	TRBV4-3	TRBJ1-1	TRBD1	many
CASSVAGSGNTIYF	TGTGCCAGCAGCGTAGCAGGTTCTGGAAACACCATATATTTT	14	TRBV9	TRBJ1-3	NA	many
CASSSGGGNSPLHF	TGTGCCAGCAGTTCAGGGGGCGGTAATTCACCCCTCCACTTT	14	TRBV12-3/TRBV12-4	TRBJ1-6	TRBD1	many
CSARARTSGVETQHF	TGCAGTGCTAGAGCTCGGACTAGCGGGGTAGAGACCCAGCACTTC	15	TRBV20-1	TRBJ2-5	TRBD2	NA
CASSQGVGFDTEAFF	TGCGCCAGCAGCCAAGGGGTGGGATTTGACACTGAAGCTTTCTTT	15	TRBV4-3	TRBJ1-1	NA	NA
CASSLMTGGFYQPQHF	TGTGCCAGTAGCCTCATGACAGGGGGCTTTTATCAGCCCCAGCATTTT	16	TRBV19	TRBJ1-5	TRBD1	once
CSASGDLGKNIQYF	TGCAGTGCCAGTGGGGATTTGGGCAAAAACATTCAGTACTTC	14	TRBV20-1	TRBJ2-4	NA	NA
CASSFENLNADTQYF	TGTGCCAGCAGCTTTGAAAACTTAAACGCCGATACGCAGTATTTT	15	TRBV7-2	TRBJ2-3	NA	many
CASSQDQGRLPYNEQFF	TGCGCCAGCAGCCAAGATCAGGGCAGGCTACCCTACAATGAGCAGTTCTTC	17	TRBV4-3	TRBJ2-1	NA	many
CASSIDLASGEQFF	TGTGCCAGTAGTATAGATCTGGCGTCGGGTGAGCAGTTCTTC	14	TRBV19	TRBJ2-1	NA	NA
CASSLEGRNQPQHF	TGTGCCAGCAGCTTAGAGGGTCGCAATCAGCCCCAGCATTTT	14	TRBV7-9	TRBJ1-5	NA	many
CASSYSSGWEQYF	TGTGCCAGCAGTTACTCGTCGGGCTGGGAGCAGTACTTC	13	TRBV6-5	TRBJ2-7	NA	many
CASSLDQGEGYEQYF	TGTGCCAGCAGCTTAGATCAGGGGGAGGGTTACGAGCAGTACTTC	15	TRBV7-2	TRBJ2-7	NA	many
CASSQGTASTEAFF	TGCGCCAGCAGCCAAGGTACAGCGTCCACTGAAGCTTTCTTT	14	TRBV4-1	TRBJ1-1	NA	many
CASSYWTGGRGGEQYF	TGTGCCAGCAGTTACTGGACGGGGGGGAGAGGCGGCGAGCAGTACTTC	16	TRBV6-2/TRBV6-3	TRBJ2-7	TRBD2	few
CASSLNGASPGEKLFF	TGTGCCAGCAGTTTAAACGGAGCCTCGCCCGGGGAAAAACTGTTTTTT	16	TRBV27	TRBJ1-4	NA	NA
CASSLGLAGVYNEQYF	TGTGCCAGCAGTTTGGGACTAGCGGGAGTGTATAACGAGCAGTACTTC	16	TRBV28	TRBJ2-7	TRBD2	many
CASSKQAFQSGESTGELFF	TGTGCCAGCAGCAAACAAGCTTTTCAAAGCGGAGAATCCACCGGGGAGCTGTTTTTT	19	TRBV21-1	TRBJ2-2	NA	few
CASSIDISTDTQYF	TGTGCCAGTAGTATAGACATCAGCACAGATACGCAGTATTTT	14	TRBV19	TRBJ2-3	NA	many
CASSPLVSSTDTQYF	TGTGCCAGCAGCCCCCTAGTATCTAGCACAGATACGCAGTATTTT	15	TRBV9	TRBJ2-3	NA	many
CASSPNIGYEQYF	TGTGCCAGCAGTCCTAACATAGGGTACGAGCAGTACTTC	13	TRBV27	TRBJ2-7	NA	NA
CASSLSQGARDTEAFF	TGCGCCAGCAGCTTGTCGCAGGGGGCTAGGGACACTGAAGCTTTCTTT	16	TRBV5-1	TRBJ1-1	TRBD1	many
CASSIGGGSGETQYF	TGTGCCAGTAGTATAGGGGGAGGGTCCGGAGAGACCCAGTACTTC	15	TRBV19	TRBJ2-5	TRBD2	few
CASSQVLQLNSPLHF	TGTGCCAGCAGCCAAGTTCTACAGTTAAATTCACCCCTCCACTTT	15	TRBV3-1	TRBJ1-6	NA	few
CASSLETDLAKNIQYF	TGTGCCAGCAGTTTAGAGACAGATCTAGCCAAAAACATTCAGTACTTC	16	TRBV28	TRBJ2-4	NA	many
CASSLGQGSGGNEKLFF	TGTGCCAGCAGCCTAGGACAGGGGTCCGGAGGTAATGAAAAACTGTTTTTT	17	TRBV6-5	TRBJ1-4	TRBD1	NA
CASSIGTGSTDTQYF	TGTGCCAGCAGTATAGGGACAGGGAGCACAGATACGCAGTATTTT	15	TRBV28	TRBJ2-3	TRBD1	many
CASRADSSYSNQPQHF	TGTGCCAGCAGGGCGGACAGTTCATATAGCAATCAGCCCCAGCATTTT	16	TRBV6-1	TRBJ1-5	NA	few
CASSPRTSGPTGDTQYF	TGTGCCAGCAGCCCACGGACTAGCGGGCCTACGGGGGATACGCAGTATTTT	17	TRBV3-1	TRBJ2-3	TRBD2	many
CASSIDSGTPTEAFF	TGTGCCAGTAGTATAGATTCAGGGACGCCAACTGAAGCTTTCTTT	15	TRBV19	TRBJ1-1	NA	NA
CASSSQTGNSYEQYF	TGTGCCAGCAGCTCACAGACAGGGAACTCCTACGAGCAGTACTTC	15	TRBV7-9	TRBJ2-7	TRBD1	NA
CASSPRLASPEQYF	TGTGCCAGCAGCCCCAGACTAGCTTCTCCCGAGCAGTACTTC	14	TRBV28	TRBJ2-7	TRBD2	many
CASSQDTSADTQYF	TGCGCCAGCAGCCAAGATACTAGCGCAGATACGCAGTATTTT	14	TRBV4-3	TRBJ2-3	TRBD2	many
CASSIDIAKNIQYF	TGTGCCAGTAGTATAGACATAGCCAAAAACATTCAGTACTTC	14	TRBV19	TRBJ2-4	NA	many
CASSLYQGHEQFF	TGTGCCAGCAGCTTATATCAGGGACATGAGCAGTTCTTC	13	TRBV28	TRBJ2-1	NA	many
CSAISEWRISSYEQYF	TGCAGTGCTATATCAGAATGGCGGATAAGCTCCTACGAGCAGTACTTC	16	TRBV20-1	TRBJ2-7	NA	many
CAWSGLGSAGCTF	TGTGCCTGGAGTGGGCTAGGTTCTGCTGGCTGCACCTTC	13	TRBV30	TRBJ1-2	NA	NA
CSASAGQGAKGNQPQHF	TGCAGTGCTAGTGCGGGACAGGGGGCTAAAGGCAATCAGCCCCAGCATTTT	17	TRBV20-1	TRBJ1-5	TRBD1	many
CASSLIGGYNEQYF	TGTGCCAGCAGCTTAATAGGAGGGTATAACGAGCAGTACTTC	14	TRBV7-2	TRBJ2-7	NA	many
CATAPNRLYGYTF	TGTGCCACGGCGCCAAACAGATTATATGGCTACACCTTC	13	TRBV6-5	TRBJ1-2	NA	many
CASSAPGPKNIRYF	TGTGCCAGCAGTGCCCCGGGACCGAAAAACATTCGGTACTTC	14	TRBV25-1	TRBJ2-4	NA	NA
CASSAINSTNEKLFF	TGTGCCAGCAGTGCGATTAACTCGACTAATGAAAAACTGTTTTTT	15	TRBV25-1	TRBJ1-4	NA	many
CASSSSLDSQSSNYGYTF	TGTGCCAGCAGTTCCTCTCTTGACAGCCAGTCATCTAACTATGGCTACACCTTC	18	TRBV28	TRBJ1-2	NA	many
CASSFSGTSQETQYF	TGTGCCAGCAGCTTCAGTGGGACAAGTCAAGAGACCCAGTACTTC	15	TRBV7-8	TRBJ2-5	NA	many
CASSNSGRADEQYF	TGTGCCAGCAGTAATAGCGGGAGGGCTGACGAGCAGTACTTC	14	TRBV6-5	TRBJ2-7	TRBD2	NA
CASSWGTHEQYF	TGTGCCAGCAGTTGGGGGACCCACGAGCAGTACTTC	12	TRBV6-2/TRBV6-3	TRBJ2-7	NA	many
CSVLGETTDTQYF	TGCAGCGTGTTAGGAGAAACCACAGATACGCAGTATTTT	13	TRBV29-1	TRBJ2-3	NA	many
CASINSQDSPLHF	TGTGCCAGCATCAACAGCCAAGATTCACCCCTCCACTTT	13	TRBV2	TRBJ1-6	NA	few
CATTLGTEAFF	TGCGCCACCACGTTAGGCACTGAAGCTTTCTTT	11	TRBV4-1	TRBJ1-1	NA	many
CSATPGLAELENTGELFF	TGCAGTGCCACTCCGGGACTAGCGGAACTTGAGAACACCGGGGAGCTGTTTTTT	18	TRBV20-1	TRBJ2-2	TRBD2	many